Each of the 4 T cell receptor beta chains below was sequenced from the same sample in a study of T-cell reconstitution after alpha-beta-depleted transplantation in children. As it was prepared, the TCRbeta library received unique molecular identifiers. TCRdb processed the PCR reads anew with MiXCR; each CDR3 protein has one entry. This sample has about 440,000 distinct CDR3 sequences, with 43% found just once. Sequences were derived from PBMCs, sampled before TCRalphabeta/CD19-depleted stem cell transplant. The origin of the receptors is a girl aged 2-15 years with aplastic anemia, due to receive a stem cell transplant.

This clonotype was found many times. CDR3 amino acids: CSAAEGGSSGANVLTF. CDR3 nucleotide sequence: TGCAGTGCTGCCGAGGGTGGCAGCTCTGGGGCCAACGTCCTGACTTTC. The V call is TRBV20-1, the J call TRBJ2-6; weak D call: TRBD2 (5 bases). V was shortened by 5 bases and J by 0 bases, with 14 bases between the two germline ends. This CDR3 has 16 residues. Germline CDR1 DFQATT, CDR2 SNEGSKA (reference sequence).

This clonotype was recorded at least ten times. The J gene is TRBJ1-6, the V gene TRBV12-3 or TRBV12-4; D may be TRBD1 (6 bases). The CDR3 loop spans 17 amino acids. V lost 6 bases to trimming and J lost 8 bases, with 23 bases between them. CDR3 bases: TGTGCCAGCAGCTCCAGTTATTCGGACAGAAATGATTCACCCCTCCACTTT. Protein sequence: CASSSSYSDRNDSPLHF.

This clonotype was observed a few times. The chain couples TRBV5-5 to TRBJ1-1; 11 bases are a match to TRBD1. Unmatched junction bases numbered 7, after V lost 3 bases and J lost 0 bases. This CDR3 has 17 residues. Germline lookup yields CDR1 SGHKS and CDR2 YYEKEE (reference sequence). The CDR3 region has the DNA TGTGCCAGCAGCTCGGACAGGGGGCATCTGATGAACACTGAAGCTTTCTTT. Translated: CASSSDRGHLMNTEAFF.

The gene calls are TRBV28 and TRBJ2-5; 11 bases are a match to TRBD2. The CDR3 runs to 14 residues. Per germline, CDR1 MDHEN and CDR2 SYDVKM. The V gene end was trimmed by 5 bases and the J gene end by 5 bases; junction bases not matched to a gene: 4. This CDR3 reads CASSQLAGVETQYF. CDR3 DNA: TGTGCCAGCAGTCAACTAGCGGGAGTTGAGACCCAGTACTTC.